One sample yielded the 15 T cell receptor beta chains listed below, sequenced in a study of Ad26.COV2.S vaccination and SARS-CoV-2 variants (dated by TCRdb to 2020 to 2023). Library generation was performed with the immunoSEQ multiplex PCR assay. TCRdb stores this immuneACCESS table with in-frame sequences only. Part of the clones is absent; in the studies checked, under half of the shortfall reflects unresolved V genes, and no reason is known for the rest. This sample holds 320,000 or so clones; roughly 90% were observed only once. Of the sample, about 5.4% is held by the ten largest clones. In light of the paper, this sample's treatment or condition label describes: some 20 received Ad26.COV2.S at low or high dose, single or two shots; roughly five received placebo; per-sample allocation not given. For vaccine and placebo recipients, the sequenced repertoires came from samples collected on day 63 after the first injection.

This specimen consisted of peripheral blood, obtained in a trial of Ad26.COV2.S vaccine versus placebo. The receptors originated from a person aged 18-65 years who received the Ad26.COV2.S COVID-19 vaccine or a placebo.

CDR3 nucleotide sequence: TGTGCCAGCAGTTACGACCGGGACAGTGGCAATCAGCCCCAGCATTTT. Translating gives CASSYDRDSGNQPQHF. The rearrangement uses TRBV6-2 or TRBV6-3 and TRBJ1-5, with TRBD1 matching 7 bases. J lost 2 bases, V lost 2 bases, and 6 bases had no gene match. CDR1 is MNHEY, CDR2 SVGEGT, per germline. The CDR3 runs 16 residues.

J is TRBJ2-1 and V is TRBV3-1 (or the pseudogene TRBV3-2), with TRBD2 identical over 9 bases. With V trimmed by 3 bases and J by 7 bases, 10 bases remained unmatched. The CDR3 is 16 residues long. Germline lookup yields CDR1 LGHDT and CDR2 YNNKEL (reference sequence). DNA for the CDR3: TGTGCCAGCAGCCATACTCCCGGGACTAGCTTTAATGAGCAGTTCTTC. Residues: CASSHTPGTSFNEQFF.

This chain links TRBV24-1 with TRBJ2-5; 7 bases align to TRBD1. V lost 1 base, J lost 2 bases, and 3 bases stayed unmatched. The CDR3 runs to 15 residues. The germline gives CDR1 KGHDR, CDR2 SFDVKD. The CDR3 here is CATSDFAGGQETQYF. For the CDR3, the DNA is TGTGCCACCAGTGATTTTGCAGGGGGTCAAGAGACCCAGTACTTC.

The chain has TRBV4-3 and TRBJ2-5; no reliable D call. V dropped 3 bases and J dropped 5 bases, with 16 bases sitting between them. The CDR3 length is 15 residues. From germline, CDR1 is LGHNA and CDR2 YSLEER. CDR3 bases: TGCGCCAGCAGCCAGATGCGAAGGTCCGCTGAGACCCAGTACTTC. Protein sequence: CASSQMRRSAETQYF.

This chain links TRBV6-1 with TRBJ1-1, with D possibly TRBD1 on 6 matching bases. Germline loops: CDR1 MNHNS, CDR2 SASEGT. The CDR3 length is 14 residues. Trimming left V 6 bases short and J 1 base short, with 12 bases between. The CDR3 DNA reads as TGTGCCAGCAGGCTAGGACAGCAGAACACTGAAGCTTTCTTT. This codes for CASRLGQQNTEAFF.

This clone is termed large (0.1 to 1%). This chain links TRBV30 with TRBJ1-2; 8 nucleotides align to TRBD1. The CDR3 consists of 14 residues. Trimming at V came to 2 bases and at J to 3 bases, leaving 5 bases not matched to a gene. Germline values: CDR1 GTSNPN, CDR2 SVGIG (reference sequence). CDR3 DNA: TGTGCCTGGAGTACCGGGACAGGCCACTATGGCTACACCTTC. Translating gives CAWSTGTGHYGYTF.

The chain's CDR3 is CASSQDGGPFGGYGYTF. DNA of the CDR3: TGCGCCAGCAGCCAAGACGGAGGGCCCTTTGGTGGCTATGGCTACACCTTC. The chain has TRBV4-3 and TRBJ1-2; D is unclear. V was shortened by 0 bases and J by 4 bases, with 18 bases between the two germline ends. This CDR3 region has 17 residues. Germline V CDR1 and CDR2: LGHNA, YSLEER.

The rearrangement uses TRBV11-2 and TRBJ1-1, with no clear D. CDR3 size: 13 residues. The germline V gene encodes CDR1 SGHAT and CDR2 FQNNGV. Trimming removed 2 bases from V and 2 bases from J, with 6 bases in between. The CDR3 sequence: CASSLWSNTEAFF. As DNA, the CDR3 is TGTGCCAGCAGCTTATGGAGCAACACTGAAGCTTTCTTT.

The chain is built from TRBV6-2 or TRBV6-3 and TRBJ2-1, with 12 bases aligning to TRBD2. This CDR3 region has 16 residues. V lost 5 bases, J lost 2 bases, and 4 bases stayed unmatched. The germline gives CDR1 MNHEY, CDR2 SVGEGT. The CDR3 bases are TGTGCCAGCAGTCGGTGGACTAGCGGGGCCTACAATGAGCAGTTCTTC. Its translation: CASSRWTSGAYNEQFF.

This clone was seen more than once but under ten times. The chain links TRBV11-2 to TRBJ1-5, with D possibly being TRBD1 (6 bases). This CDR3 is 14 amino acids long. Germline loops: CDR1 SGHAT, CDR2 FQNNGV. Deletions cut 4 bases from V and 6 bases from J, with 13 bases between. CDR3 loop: CASSSNRGGQPQHF. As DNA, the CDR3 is TGTGCCAGCAGCTCGAACCGAGGGGGTCAGCCCCAGCATTTT.

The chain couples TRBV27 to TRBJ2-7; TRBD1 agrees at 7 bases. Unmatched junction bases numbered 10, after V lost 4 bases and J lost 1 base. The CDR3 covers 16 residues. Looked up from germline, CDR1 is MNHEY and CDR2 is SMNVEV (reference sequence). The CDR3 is CASSSYRGVGSYEQYV. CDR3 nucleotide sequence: TGTGCCAGCAGTTCTTACAGGGGAGTAGGATCCTACGAGCAGTACGTC.

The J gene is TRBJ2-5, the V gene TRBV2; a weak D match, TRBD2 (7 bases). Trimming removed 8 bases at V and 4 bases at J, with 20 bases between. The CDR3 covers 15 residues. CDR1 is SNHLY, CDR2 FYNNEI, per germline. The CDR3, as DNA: TGTGCCAGCTCGAGAGGAGGGGGGGCCGTAGAGACCCAGTACTTC. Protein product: CASSRGGGAVETQYF.

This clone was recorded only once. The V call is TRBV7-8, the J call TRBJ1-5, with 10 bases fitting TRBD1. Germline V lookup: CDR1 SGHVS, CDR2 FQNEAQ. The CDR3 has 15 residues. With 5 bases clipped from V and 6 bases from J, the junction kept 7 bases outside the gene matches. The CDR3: CASSPDRGQGQPQHF. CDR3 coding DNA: TGTGCCAGCAGCCCTGACAGGGGGCAGGGTCAGCCCCAGCATTTT.

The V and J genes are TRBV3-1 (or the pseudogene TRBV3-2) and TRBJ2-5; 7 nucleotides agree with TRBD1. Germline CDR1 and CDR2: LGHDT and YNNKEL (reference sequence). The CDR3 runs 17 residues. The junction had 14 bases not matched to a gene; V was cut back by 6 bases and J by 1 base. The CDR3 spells CASRLTRDSQLQETQYF. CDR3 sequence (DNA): TGTGCCAGCAGGCTCACCCGGGACAGTCAACTCCAAGAGACCCAGTACTTC.

The CDR3 bases are TGCGCCAGCAGAAACATTAGGGGACCGAACACTGAAGCTTTCTTT. This codes for CASRNIRGPNTEAFF. This chain uses TRBV5-1 with TRBJ1-1; perhaps TRBD1 as D (5 bases). This CDR3 spans 15 amino acids. CDR1 is SGHRS and CDR2 is YFSETQ in the germline V gene. Trimming removed 5 bases from V and 1 base from J, with 15 bases in between.